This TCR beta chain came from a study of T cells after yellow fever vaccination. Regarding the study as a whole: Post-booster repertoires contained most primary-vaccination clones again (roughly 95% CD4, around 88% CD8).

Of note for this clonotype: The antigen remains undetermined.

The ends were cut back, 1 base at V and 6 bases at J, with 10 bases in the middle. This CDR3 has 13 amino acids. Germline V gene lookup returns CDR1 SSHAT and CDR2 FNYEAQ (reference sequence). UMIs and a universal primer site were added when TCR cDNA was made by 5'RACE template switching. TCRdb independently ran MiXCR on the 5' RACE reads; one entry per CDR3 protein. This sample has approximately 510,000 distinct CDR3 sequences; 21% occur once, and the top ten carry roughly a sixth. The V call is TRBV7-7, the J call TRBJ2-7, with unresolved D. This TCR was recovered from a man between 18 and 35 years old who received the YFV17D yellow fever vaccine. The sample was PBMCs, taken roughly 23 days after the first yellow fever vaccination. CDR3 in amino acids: CASSLEKGLEQYF. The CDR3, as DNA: TGTGCCAGCAGCTTAGAAAAAGGGCTCGAGCAGTACTTC.